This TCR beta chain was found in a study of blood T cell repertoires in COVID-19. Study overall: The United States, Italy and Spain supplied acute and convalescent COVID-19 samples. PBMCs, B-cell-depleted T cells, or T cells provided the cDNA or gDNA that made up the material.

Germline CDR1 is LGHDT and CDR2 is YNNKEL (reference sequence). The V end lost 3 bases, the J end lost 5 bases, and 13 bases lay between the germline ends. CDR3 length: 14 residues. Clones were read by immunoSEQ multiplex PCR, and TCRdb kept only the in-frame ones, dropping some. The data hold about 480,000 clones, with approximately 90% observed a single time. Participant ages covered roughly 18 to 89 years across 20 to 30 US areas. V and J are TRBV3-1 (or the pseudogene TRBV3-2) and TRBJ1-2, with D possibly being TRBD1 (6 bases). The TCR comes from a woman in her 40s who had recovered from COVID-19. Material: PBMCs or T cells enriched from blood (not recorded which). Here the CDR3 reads CASSQCRTAYGYTF. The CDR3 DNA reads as TGTGCCAGCAGCCAGTGCAGGACAGCGTATGGCTACACCTTC.